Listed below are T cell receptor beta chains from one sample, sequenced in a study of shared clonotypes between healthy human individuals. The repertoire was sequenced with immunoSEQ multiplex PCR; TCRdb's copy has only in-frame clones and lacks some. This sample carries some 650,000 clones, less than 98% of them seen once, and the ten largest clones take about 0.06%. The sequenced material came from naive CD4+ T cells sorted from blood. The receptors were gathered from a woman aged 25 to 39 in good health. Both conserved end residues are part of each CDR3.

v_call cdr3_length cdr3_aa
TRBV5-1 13 CASSTGMNTEAFF
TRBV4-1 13 CASSQDRDLEAFF
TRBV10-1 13 CASRRQAPRGYTF
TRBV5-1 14 CASSPQGLNTEAFF
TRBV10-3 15 CAISDEDTRNTEAFF
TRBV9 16 CASSVDPHNGNTEAFF
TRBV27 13 CASAGQGALEQYF
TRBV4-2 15 CASSQGGTRGRGYTF
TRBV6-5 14 CASSSRTDLYRYTF
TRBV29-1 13 CSVVSSVNTEAFF
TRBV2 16 CASSAIGGVGNNEQFF
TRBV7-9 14 CASSLMGEGYGYTF
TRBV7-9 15 CASSPRRLAGDEQYF
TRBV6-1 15 CASSEGGTDPYEQYF
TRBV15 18 CATSVPPGLAGPYNEQFF
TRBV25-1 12 CATRQGPEGYTF
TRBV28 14 CASSLGAYNSPLHF